This T cell receptor beta chain was recorded in a study of technical replicates of blood from several donors. The length of the CDR3 is 18 residues. V was trimmed by 3 bases and J by 1 base, leaving 20 bases between them. From germline, CDR1 is LGHNA and CDR2 YNFKEQ. The table came from immunoSEQ multiplex PCR; TCRdb's copy has only in-frame clones and leaves some out. The repertoire includes some 79,000 clones, more than 90% of them detected once, and about 0.4% sits in the top ten. The clonotype comes from a human donor in good health. Some clones in this sample may be carry-over from other donors' samples. The specimen sequenced was T cells isolated from PBMCs. J is TRBJ2-3 and V is TRBV4-2; TRBD2 might be the D (6 bases). The CDR3 DNA sequence: TGTGCCAGCAGCCACACCGGGACTGAGGCGTCTCGCACAGATACGCAGTATTTT. It translates to CASSHTGTEASRTDTQYF.